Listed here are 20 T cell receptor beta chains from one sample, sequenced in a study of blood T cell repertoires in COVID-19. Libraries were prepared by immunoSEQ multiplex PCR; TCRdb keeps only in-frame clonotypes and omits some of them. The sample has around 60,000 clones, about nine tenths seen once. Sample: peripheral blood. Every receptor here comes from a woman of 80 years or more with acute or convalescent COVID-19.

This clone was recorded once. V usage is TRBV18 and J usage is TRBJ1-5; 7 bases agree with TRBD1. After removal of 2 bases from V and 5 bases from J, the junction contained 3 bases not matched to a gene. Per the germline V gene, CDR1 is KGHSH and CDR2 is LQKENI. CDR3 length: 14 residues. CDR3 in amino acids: CASSPNRGDQPQHF. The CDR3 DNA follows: TGTGCCAGCTCACCAAACAGGGGAGATCAGCCCCAGCATTTT.

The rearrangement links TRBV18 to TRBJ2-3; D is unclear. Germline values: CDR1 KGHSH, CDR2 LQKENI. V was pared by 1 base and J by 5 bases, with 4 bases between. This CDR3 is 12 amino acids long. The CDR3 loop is CASSPREDTQYF. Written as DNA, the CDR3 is TGTGCCAGCTCACCACGAGAAGATACGCAGTATTTT.

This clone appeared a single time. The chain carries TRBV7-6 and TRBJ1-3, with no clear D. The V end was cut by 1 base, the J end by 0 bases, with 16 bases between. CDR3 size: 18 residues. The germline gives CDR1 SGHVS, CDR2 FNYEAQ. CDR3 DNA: TGTGCCAGCAGCTTAGAATCCCCCCGAACAAACTCTGGAAACACCATATATTTT. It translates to CASSLESPRTNSGNTIYF.

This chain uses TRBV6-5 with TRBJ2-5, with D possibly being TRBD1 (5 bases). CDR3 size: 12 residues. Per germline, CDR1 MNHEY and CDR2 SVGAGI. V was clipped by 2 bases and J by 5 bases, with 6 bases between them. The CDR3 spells CASSYKGETQYF. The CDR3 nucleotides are TGTGCCAGCAGTTACAAGGGGGAGACCCAGTACTTC.

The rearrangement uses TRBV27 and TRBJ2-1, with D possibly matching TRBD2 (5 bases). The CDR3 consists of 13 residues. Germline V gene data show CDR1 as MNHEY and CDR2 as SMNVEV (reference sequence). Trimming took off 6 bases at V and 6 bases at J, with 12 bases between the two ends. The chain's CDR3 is CASSPRGFNEQFF. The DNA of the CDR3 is TGTGCCAGCAGCCCCCGGGGATTCAATGAGCAGTTCTTC.

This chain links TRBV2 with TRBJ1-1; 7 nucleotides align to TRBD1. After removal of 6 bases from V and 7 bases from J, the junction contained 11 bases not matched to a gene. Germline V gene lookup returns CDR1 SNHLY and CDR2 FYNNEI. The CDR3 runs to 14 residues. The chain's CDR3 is CASRGQARRDEAFF. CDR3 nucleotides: TGTGCCAGCAGAGGACAGGCCCGCAGGGATGAAGCTTTCTTT. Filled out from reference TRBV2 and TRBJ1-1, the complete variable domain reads EPEVTQTPSHQVTQMGQEVILRCVPISNHLYFYWYRQILGQKVEFLVSFYNNEISEKSEIFDDQFSVERPDGSNFTLKIRSTKLEDSAMYFCASRGQARRDEAFFGQGTRLTVV.

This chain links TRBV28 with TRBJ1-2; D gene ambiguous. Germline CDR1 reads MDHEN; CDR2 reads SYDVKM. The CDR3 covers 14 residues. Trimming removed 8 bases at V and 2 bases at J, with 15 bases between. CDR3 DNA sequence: TGTGCCAGCGCCAGAACACCTCGAAACTATGGCTACACCTTC. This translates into CASARTPRNYGYTF.

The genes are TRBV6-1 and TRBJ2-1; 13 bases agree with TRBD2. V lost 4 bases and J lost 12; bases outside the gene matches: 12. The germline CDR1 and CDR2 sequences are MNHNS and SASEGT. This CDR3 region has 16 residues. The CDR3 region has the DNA TGTGCCAGCAGTGGTCCCGGACTAGCGGGGGTTATCGGGCAGTTCTTC. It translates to CASSGPGLAGVIGQFF.

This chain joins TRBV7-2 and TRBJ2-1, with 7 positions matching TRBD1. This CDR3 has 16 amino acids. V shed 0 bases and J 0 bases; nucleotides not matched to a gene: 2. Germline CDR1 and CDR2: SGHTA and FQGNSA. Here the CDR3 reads CASSLAGTVSYNEQFF. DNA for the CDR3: TGTGCCAGCAGCTTAGCCGGGACAGTCTCCTACAATGAGCAGTTCTTC. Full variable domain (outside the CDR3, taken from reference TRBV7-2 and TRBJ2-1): GAGVSQSPSNKVTEKGKDVELRCDPISGHTALYWYRQSLGQGLEFLIYFQGNSAPDKSGLPSDRFSAERTGGSVSTLTIQRTQQEDSAVYLCASSLAGTVSYNEQFFGPGTRLTVL.

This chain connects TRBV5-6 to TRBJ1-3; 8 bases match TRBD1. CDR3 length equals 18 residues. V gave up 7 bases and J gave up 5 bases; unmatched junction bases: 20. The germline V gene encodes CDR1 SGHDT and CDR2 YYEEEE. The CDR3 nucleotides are TGTGCCAGCGGGACGAGGACAGGGCTAGCTCGTAGGCGAAACACCATATATTTT. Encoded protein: CASGTRTGLARRRNTIYF.

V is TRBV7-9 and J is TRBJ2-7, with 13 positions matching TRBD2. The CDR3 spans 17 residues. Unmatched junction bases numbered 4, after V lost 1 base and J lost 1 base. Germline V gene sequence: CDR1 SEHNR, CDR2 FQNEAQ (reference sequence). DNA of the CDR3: TGTGCCAGCAGCTTAGACAGGACTAGCGGGAGTTCCTACGAGCAGTACTTC. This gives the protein CASSLDRTSGSSYEQYF.

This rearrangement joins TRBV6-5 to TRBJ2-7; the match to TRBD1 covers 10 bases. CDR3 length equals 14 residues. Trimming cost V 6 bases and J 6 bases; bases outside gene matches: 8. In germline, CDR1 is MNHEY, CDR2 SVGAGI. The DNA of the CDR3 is TGTGCCAGCAGCTCCGGGACAGGGGTAGTCGAGCAGTACTTC. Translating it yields CASSSGTGVVEQYF.

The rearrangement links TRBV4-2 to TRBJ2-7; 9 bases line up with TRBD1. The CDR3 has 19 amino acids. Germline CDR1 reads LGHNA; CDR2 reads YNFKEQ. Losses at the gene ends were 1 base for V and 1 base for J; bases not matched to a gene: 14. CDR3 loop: CASSQVWAKTGGFSYEQYF. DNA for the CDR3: TGTGCCAGCAGCCAAGTGTGGGCTAAGACAGGGGGATTTTCCTACGAGCAGTACTTC.

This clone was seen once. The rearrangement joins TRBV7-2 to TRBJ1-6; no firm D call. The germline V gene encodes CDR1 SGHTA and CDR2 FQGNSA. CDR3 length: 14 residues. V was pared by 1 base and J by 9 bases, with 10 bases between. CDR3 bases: TGTGCCAGCAGCTTAGAGGTCGCAGGTTCACCCCTCCACTTT. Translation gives CASSLEVAGSPLHF.

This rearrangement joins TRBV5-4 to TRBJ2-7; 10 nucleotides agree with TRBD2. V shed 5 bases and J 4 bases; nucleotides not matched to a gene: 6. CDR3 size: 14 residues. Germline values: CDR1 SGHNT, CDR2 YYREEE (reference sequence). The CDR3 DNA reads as TGTGCCAGCAGAATAGCGGGAGGCGTATACGAGCAGTACTTC. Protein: CASRIAGGVYEQYF. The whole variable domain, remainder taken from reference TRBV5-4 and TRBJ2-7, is ETGVTQSPTHLIKTRGQQVTLRCSSQSGHNTVSWYQQALGQGPQFIFQYYREEENGRGNFPPRFSGLQFPNYSSELNVNALELDDSALYLCASRIAGGVYEQYFGPGTRLTVT.

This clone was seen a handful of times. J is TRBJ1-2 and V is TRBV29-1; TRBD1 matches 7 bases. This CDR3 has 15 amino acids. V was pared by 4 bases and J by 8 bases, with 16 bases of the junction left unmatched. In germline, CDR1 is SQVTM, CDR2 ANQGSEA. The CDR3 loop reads CSVGGIGARQGGYTF. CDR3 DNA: TGCAGCGTTGGAGGCATTGGAGCCAGACAGGGCGGCTACACCTTC.

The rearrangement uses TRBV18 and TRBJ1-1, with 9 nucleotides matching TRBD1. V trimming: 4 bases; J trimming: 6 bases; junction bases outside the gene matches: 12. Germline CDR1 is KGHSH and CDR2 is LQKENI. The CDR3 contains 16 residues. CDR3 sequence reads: CASSLGQGGVGAEAFF. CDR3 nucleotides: TGTGCCAGCTCACTGGGACAGGGAGGGGTTGGGGCTGAAGCTTTCTTT.

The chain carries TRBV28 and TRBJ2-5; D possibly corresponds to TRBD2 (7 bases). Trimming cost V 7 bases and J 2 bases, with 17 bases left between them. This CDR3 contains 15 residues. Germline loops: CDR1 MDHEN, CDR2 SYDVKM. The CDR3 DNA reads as TGTGCCAGCAACCAGGGGAGGGGTGTACAAGAGACCCAGTACTTC. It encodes CASNQGRGVQETQYF.

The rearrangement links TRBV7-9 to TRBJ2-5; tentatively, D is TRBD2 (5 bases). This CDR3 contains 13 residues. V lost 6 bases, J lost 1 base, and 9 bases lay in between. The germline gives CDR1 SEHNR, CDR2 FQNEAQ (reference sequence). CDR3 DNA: TGTGCCAGCAGTCGGACTGGCCAAGAGACCCAGTACTTC. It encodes CASSRTGQETQYF.

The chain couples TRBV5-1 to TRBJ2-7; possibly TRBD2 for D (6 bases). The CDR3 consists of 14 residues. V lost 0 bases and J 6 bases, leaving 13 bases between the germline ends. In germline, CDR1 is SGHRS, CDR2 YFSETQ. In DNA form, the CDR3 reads TGCGCCAGCAGCTTGGCCGACAGAGCGGGCGAGCAGTACTTC. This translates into CASSLADRAGEQYF.